Below, one T cell receptor (beta chain) is given with its context. Its antigen remains unknown. Looked up from germline, CDR1 is MGHRA and CDR2 is YSYEKL. The CDR3 totals 16 residues. V lost 0 bases to trimming and J lost 3 bases, with 14 bases between them. The data stem from a study of shared clonotypes between healthy human individuals. Study as a whole: Researchers assigned three CD4 naive, three CD4 memory, two CD8 naive and one CD8 memory plate to each donor.

Every subset's genomic DNA went evenly onto several immunoSEQ plates. Generated by immunoSEQ multiplex PCR, the TCRdb table keeps only in-frame clones and is missing some. The sample shows 1.5 million to 2.5 million clones, about 95% of them seen only once. General study points: Several donors held 5% to 5.5% of naive CD4 clonotypes in common.

Naive-designated CD8 cells lacked CD45RO, were positively enriched for CCR7, and omitted terminally differentiated effector memory CD45RA+ cells. V usage is TRBV4-1 and J usage is TRBJ1-1; perhaps TRBD1 as D (6 bases). The sequencing input was naive CD8+ T cells sorted from blood. The TCR originated in a man between 18 and 35 years old in good health. The CDR3 DNA reads TGCGCCAGCAGCCAAGATGGGGGGGCCCTAGACACTGAAGCTTTCTTT. Its protein is CASSQDGGALDTEAFF.